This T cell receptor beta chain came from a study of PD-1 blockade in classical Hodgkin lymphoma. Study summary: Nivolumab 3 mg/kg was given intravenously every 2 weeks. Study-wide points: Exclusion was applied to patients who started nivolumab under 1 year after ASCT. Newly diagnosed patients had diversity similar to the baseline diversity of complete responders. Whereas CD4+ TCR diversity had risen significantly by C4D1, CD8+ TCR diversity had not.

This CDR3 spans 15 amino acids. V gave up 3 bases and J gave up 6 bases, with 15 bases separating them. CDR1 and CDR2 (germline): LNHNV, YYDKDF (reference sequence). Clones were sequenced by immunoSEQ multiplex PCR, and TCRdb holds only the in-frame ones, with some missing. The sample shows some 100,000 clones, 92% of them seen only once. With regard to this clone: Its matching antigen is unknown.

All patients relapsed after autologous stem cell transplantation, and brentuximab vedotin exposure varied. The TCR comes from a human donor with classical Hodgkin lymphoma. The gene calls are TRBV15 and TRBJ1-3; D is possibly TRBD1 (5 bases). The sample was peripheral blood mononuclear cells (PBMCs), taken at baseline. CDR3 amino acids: CATSSTGAWTNTIYF. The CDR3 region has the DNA TGTGCCACCAGCAGTACAGGTGCTTGGACAAACACCATATATTTT.